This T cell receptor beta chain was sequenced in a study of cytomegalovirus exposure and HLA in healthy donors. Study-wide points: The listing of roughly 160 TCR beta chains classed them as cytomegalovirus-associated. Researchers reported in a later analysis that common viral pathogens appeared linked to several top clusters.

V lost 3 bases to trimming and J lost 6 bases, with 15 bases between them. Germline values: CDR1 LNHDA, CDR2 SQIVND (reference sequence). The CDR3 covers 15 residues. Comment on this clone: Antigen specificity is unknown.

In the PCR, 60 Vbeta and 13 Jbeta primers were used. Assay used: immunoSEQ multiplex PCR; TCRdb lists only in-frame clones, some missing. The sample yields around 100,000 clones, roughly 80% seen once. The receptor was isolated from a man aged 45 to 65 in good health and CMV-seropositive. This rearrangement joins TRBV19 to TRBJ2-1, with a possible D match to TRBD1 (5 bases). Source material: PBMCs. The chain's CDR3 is CASSIHRGARNEQFF. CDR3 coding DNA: TGTGCCAGTAGTATCCATAGGGGCGCCCGCAATGAGCAGTTCTTC.